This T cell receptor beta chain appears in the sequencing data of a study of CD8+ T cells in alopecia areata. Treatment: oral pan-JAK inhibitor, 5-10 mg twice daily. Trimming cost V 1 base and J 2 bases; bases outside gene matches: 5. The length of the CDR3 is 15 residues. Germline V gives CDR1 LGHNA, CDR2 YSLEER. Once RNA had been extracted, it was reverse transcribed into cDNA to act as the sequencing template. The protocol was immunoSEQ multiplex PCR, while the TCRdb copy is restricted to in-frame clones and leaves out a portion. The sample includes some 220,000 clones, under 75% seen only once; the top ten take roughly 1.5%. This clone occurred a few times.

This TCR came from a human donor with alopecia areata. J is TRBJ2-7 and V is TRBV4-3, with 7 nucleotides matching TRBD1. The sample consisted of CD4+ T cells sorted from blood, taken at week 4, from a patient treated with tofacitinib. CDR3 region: CASSQGEDRPYEQYF. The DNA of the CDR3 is TGCGCCAGCAGCCAAGGAGAGGACAGGCCCTACGAGCAGTACTTC.